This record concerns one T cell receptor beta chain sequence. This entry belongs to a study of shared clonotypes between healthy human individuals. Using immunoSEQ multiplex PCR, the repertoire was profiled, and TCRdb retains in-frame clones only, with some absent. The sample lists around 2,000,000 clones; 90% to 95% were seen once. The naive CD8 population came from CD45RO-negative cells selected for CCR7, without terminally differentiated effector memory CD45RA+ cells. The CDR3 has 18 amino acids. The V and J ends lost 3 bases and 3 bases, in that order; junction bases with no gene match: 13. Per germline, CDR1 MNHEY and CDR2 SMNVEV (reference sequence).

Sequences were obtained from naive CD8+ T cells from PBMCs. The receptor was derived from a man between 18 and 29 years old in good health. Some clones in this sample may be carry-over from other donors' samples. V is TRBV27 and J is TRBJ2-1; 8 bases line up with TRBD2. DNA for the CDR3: TGTGCCAGCAGTTTCGGGAGGTGGCGGGAGGACTACTACAATGAGCAGTTCTTC. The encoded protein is CASSFGRWREDYYNEQFF.